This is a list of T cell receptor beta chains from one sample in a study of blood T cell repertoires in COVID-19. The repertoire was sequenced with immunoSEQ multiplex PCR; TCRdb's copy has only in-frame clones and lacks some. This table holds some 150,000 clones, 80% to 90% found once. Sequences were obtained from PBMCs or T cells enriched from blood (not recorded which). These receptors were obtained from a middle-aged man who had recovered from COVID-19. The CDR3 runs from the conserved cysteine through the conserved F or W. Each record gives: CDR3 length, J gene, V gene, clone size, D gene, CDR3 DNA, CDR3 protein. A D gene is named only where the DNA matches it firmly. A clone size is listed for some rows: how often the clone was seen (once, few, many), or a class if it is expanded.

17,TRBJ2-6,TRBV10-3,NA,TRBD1,TGTGCCATCAAAGGACAGGGGGCCTTAGCTGGGGCCAACGTCCTGACTTTC,CAIKGQGALAGANVLTF
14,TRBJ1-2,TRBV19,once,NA,TGTGCCAGTAGTAGTCCGTACAGGGACTATGGCTACACCTTC,CASSSPYRDYGYTF
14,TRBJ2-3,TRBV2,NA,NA,TGTGCCAGCAGGAGGGGAGGAAGCACAGATACGCAGTATTTT,CASRRGGSTDTQYF
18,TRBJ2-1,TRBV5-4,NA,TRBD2,TGTGCCAGCAGCTTGTACAGCGGGGCCGGAAGGGTGGGGAATGAGCAGTTCTTC,CASSLYSGAGRVGNEQFF
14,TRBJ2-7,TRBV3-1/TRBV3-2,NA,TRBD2,TGTGCCAGCAGACCCGGGACTAGGCGCTCCGAGCAGTACTTC,CASRPGTRRSEQYF
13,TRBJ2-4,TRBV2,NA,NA,TGTGCCAGCAGTGTGAGACTGGAAAACATTCAGTACTTC,CASSVRLENIQYF
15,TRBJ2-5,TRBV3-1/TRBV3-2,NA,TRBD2,TGTGCCAGCAGTCAACTAGCGGGTTACCAAGAGACCCAGTACTTC,CASSQLAGYQETQYF
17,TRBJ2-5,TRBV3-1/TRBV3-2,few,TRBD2,TGTGCCAGCAGCGCAATCTCTCCGATAGCGGGTGAAGAGACCCAGTACTTC,CASSAISPIAGEETQYF
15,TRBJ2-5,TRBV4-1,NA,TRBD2,TGCGCCAGCCGACTAGCGGGATATCGTAGTGAGACCCAGTACTTC,CASRLAGYRSETQYF
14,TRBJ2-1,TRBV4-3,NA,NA,TGCGCCAGCAGCCAAGATGGGGCAGGAAGTGGGCAGTTCTTC,CASSQDGAGSGQFF
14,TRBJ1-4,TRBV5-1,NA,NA,TGCGCCAGCAGCTTGGAGCGCGGGAATGAAAAACTGTTTTTT,CASSLERGNEKLFF
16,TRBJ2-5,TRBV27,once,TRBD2,TGTGCCAGCAGTCCGGATAGCGGGGGGTCCCAAGAGACCCAGTACTTC,CASSPDSGGSQETQYF
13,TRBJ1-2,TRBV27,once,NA,TGTGCCAGCAGTTTAAATCGGTACTATGGCTACACCTTC,CASSLNRYYGYTF
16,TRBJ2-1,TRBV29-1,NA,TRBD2,TGCAGCGTAGGAGCGGGAGTGTCTCCCTCCTACAATGAGCAGTTCTTC,CSVGAGVSPSYNEQFF
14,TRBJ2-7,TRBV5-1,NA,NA,TGCGCCAGCAGCTTGTCCGGGTACTCCTACGAGCAGTACTTC,CASSLSGYSYEQYF
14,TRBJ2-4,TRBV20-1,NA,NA,TGCAGTGCAAGTAGGCCGAACAGTGGGAACATTCAGTACTTC,CSASRPNSGNIQYF
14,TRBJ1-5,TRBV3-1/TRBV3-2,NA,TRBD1,TGTGCCAGCAGCTACGACAGGGTCGATCAGCCCCAGCATTTT,CASSYDRVDQPQHF
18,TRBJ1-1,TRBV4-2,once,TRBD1,TGTGCCAGCAGCCAAGGGGTCGGACAGGCGCTTATGAACACTGAAGCTTTCTTT,CASSQGVGQALMNTEAFF
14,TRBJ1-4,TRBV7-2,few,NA,TGTGCCAGCAGCTTACGGGCAACTAATGAAAAACTGTTTTTT,CASSLRATNEKLFF
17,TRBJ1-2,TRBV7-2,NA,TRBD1,TGTGCCAGCAGCTTAGGGACTGGGACAGGGCTCAACTATGGCTACACCTTC,CASSLGTGTGLNYGYTF
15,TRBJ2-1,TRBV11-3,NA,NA,TGTGCCAGCAGCTTCGCCGGGACACTCTACAATGAGCAGTTCTTC,CASSFAGTLYNEQFF
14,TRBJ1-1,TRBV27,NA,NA,TGTGCCAGCAGTTTTAGGTCTACGGGAACTGAAGCTTTCTTT,CASSFRSTGTEAFF
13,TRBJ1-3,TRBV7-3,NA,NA,TGTGCCAGCAGCTTAAGGAGTGGAAACACCATATATTTT,CASSLRSGNTIYF
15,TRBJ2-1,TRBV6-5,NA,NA,TGTGCCAGCAGTTCCCCTATCGGAGGCTACAATGAGCAGTTCTTC,CASSSPIGGYNEQFF
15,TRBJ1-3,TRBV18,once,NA,TGTGCCAGCTCACCACGGGGCGCGTCTGGAAACACCATATATTTT,CASSPRGASGNTIYF
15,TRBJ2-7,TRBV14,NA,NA,TGTGCCAGCAGCGACCGGGAAGCCTATAACTACGAGCAGTACTTC,CASSDREAYNYEQYF
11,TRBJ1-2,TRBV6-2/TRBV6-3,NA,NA,TGTGCCAGCAGTTTCCGGACTGAGGCCACCTTC,CASSFRTEATF
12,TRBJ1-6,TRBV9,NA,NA,TGTGCCAGCAGTGATTTCGGTTCACCCCTCCACTTT,CASSDFGSPLHF
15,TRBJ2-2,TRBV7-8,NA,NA,TGTGCCAGCAGCTTGAGGGGGACGGACACCGGGGAGCTGTTTTTT,CASSLRGTDTGELFF
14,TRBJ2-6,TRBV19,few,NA,TGTGCCAGTGTGGGCCTCTCTGGGGCCAACGTCCTGACTTTC,CASVGLSGANVLTF